A single sample is the source of the 21 T cell receptor beta chains below, sequenced in a study of T cell repertoires in cytomegalovirus infection. MiXCR, applied by TCRdb to the reads, yields one record per CDR3 protein. The sample carries roughly 640,000 distinct CDR3 sequences, 24% recorded once. The specimen sequenced was CD8+ T cells from PBMCs. These receptors originate from a human donor in good health (CMV status not recorded). Some clones in this sample may be carry-over from other donors' samples.

This clonotype has a count of ten or more. This chain uses TRBV7-3 with TRBJ2-3; 7 nucleotides line up with TRBD2. J gave up 1 base and V 2 bases, and 3 bases lay outside the gene matches. The germline gives CDR1 SGHTA, CDR2 FQGTGA. This CDR3 contains 15 residues. This chain's CDR3 is CASSLLSGGTDTQYF. The CDR3 DNA follows: TGTGCCAGCAGCTTACTGAGCGGGGGCACAGATACGCAGTATTTT.

The chain combines TRBV5-4 with TRBJ2-7, with D possibly being TRBD1 (5 bases). In germline, CDR1 is SGHNT, CDR2 YYREEE (reference sequence). V was clipped by 0 bases and J by 0 bases, with 7 bases between them. The CDR3 consists of 14 residues. CDR3 region: CASSLDRNSYEQYF. In DNA form, the CDR3 reads TGTGCCAGCAGCTTGGACAGGAACTCCTACGAGCAGTACTTC.

This clonotype was found many times. The chain uses TRBV10-3 and TRBJ2-3, with D possibly called TRBD1 or TRBD2 (6 bases each). Germline V CDR1 and CDR2: ENHRY, SYGVKD. V was clipped by 0 bases and J by 3 bases, with 13 bases between them. This CDR3 has 16 amino acids. Here the CDR3 reads CAISESSLGGTDTQYF. The CDR3, as DNA: TGTGCCATCAGTGAGTCGAGTTTAGGGGGGACAGATACGCAGTATTTT.

This CDR3 is CASSVALAGGDNEQFF. The CDR3 nucleotides are TGTGCCAGCAGCGTAGCGTTAGCGGGGGGTGACAATGAGCAGTTCTTC. The chain uses TRBV9 and TRBJ2-1, with 10 bases matching TRBD2. The V segment lost 0 bases and the J segment 5 bases; nucleotides outside the gene matches: 5. From germline, CDR1 is SGDLS and CDR2 YYNGEE. This CDR3 has 16 amino acids.

This clonotype has a handful of counts. V gene TRBV25-1 combines with J gene TRBJ2-6; 7 nucleotides agree with TRBD1. Germline-derived CDR1 and CDR2 are MGHDK and SYGVNS. After removal of 1 base from V and 0 bases from J, the junction contained 9 bases not matched to a gene. The CDR3 runs 19 residues. CDR3 bases: TGTGCCAGCAGTGAATTTGGGACAGAAATAAGCTCTGGGGCCAACGTCCTGACTTTC. It specifies CASSEFGTEISSGANVLTF.

This clonotype was seen a few times. This sequence joins TRBV4-1 and TRBJ2-7; 7 bases align to TRBD1. Germline V gives CDR1 MGHRA, CDR2 YSYEKL. The CDR3 consists of 14 residues. The V segment lost 3 bases and the J segment 5 bases; nucleotides outside the gene matches: 7. The CDR3 coding sequence is TGCGCCAGCAGCCATAGGACAGGCACGCACGAGCAGTACTTC. Protein: CASSHRTGTHEQYF.

This clonotype was recorded a few times. The J gene is TRBJ1-2, the V gene TRBV29-1, with unresolved D. Germline V gives CDR1 SQVTM, CDR2 ANQGSEA. Deletions cut 6 bases from V and 3 bases from J, with 17 bases between. This CDR3 has 14 residues. This CDR3 reads CSVTDGEWDYGYTF. The CDR3 DNA reads TGCAGCGTCACCGACGGCGAGTGGGACTATGGCTACACCTTC.

The J gene is TRBJ2-5, the V gene TRBV20-1, with TRBD2 matching over 11 bases. Germline V gene sequence: CDR1 DFQATT, CDR2 SNEGSKA (reference sequence). J lost 5 bases, V lost 1 base, and 15 bases had no gene match. The length of the CDR3 is 18 residues. In DNA form, the CDR3 reads TGCAGTGCTAGAGGGGGGGGGACTAGCGGACCAAAGAGGGAGACCCAGTACTTC. It translates to CSARGGGTSGPKRETQYF.

The sample holds a few counts of this clonotype. This chain links TRBV29-1 with TRBJ2-2; TRBD2 might be the D (6 bases). The germline gives CDR1 SQVTM, CDR2 ANQGSEA. CDR3 length equals 12 residues. V lost 3 bases to trimming and J lost 6 bases, with 8 bases between them. CDR3 nucleotides: TGCAGCGTTGACACGGGGGCCGGGGAGCTGTTTTTT. Its protein is CSVDTGAGELFF.

V gene TRBV20-1 combines with J gene TRBJ1-5, with D perhaps TRBD1 (5 bases). The germline V gene has CDR1 DFQATT and CDR2 SNEGSKA (reference sequence). V shed 0 bases and J shed 4 bases, with 13 bases lying between them. The CDR3 length is 15 residues. The CDR3 nucleotides are TGCAGTGCTAGAGATACGACAGTGCGGAATCAGCCCCAGCATTTT. This encodes CSARDTTVRNQPQHF.

This chain links TRBV6-2 or TRBV6-3 with TRBJ2-1; 7 bases are shared with TRBD2. In germline, CDR1 is MNHEY, CDR2 SVGEGT. The CDR3 extends over 15 amino acids. The trim removed 4 bases at V and 4 bases at J, leaving 7 bases unmatched. The CDR3 coding sequence is TGTGCCAGCAGTTTTCCGACTAGCTGGTACAATGAGCAGTTCTTC. The encoded protein is CASSFPTSWYNEQFF.

This clonotype was recorded at least ten times. For the CDR3, the DNA is TGTGCCAGCAGTGATATGGGAAATGAGCAGTTCTTC. Translation: CASSDMGNEQFF. The chain couples TRBV6-1 to TRBJ2-1; D remains unclear. CDR1 and CDR2 (germline): MNHNS, SASEGT. V lost 3 bases to trimming and J lost 7 bases, with 7 bases between them. This CDR3 is built from 12 residues.

This clonotype appeared a few times. The V gene is TRBV20-1, the J gene TRBJ1-1; 7 bases align to TRBD1. Trimming cost V 5 bases and J 4 bases; bases outside gene matches: 4. CDR1 is DFQATT, CDR2 SNEGSKA, per germline (reference sequence). CDR3 length: 12 amino acids. CDR3 loop: CSAFRGGTEAFF. The CDR3 DNA is TGCAGTGCTTTCAGGGGGGGCACTGAAGCTTTCTTT.

This clonotype has a count of ten or more. The CDR3 DNA reads as TGTGCCAGCAGCTTAGCCCTAGCGGGGGGGTCAGATACGCAGTATTTT. Translation: CASSLALAGGSDTQYF. V and J are TRBV7-6 and TRBJ2-3, with 12 bases lining up with TRBD2. Per germline, CDR1 SGHVS and CDR2 FNYEAQ. This CDR3 contains 16 residues. Germline trimming cut 0 bases from V and 4 bases from J; bases unmatched to any gene: 2.

This rearrangement joins TRBV20-1 to TRBJ1-5; 9 bases align to TRBD1. Germline values: CDR1 DFQATT, CDR2 SNEGSKA (reference sequence). The CDR3 spans 15 residues. V was pared by 6 bases and J by 6 bases, with 12 bases of the junction left unmatched. CDR3 nucleotides: TGCAGTGCACCCATCCCCGGGACAGGGATTCAGCCCCAGCATTTT. Translated, it gives CSAPIPGTGIQPQHF.

This clonotype has more than one count but fewer than ten. This chain uses TRBV20-1 with TRBJ2-5, with 11 bases lining up with TRBD1. The J segment lost 6 bases and the V segment lost 5 bases, leaving 5 bases of the junction unmatched. This CDR3 has 13 residues. The germline CDR1 and CDR2 sequences are DFQATT and SNEGSKA (reference sequence). The CDR3, as DNA: TGCAGTGCTCCTGGACAGGGGGCGAAGACCCAGTACTTC. Amino acid sequence: CSAPGQGAKTQYF.

This clonotype was detected only a few times. The rearrangement joins TRBV5-1 to TRBJ2-6; D call uncertain. CDR3 size: 14 residues. The V end lost 7 bases, the J end lost 0 bases, and 8 bases lay between the germline ends. Germline values: CDR1 SGHRS, CDR2 YFSETQ. CDR3 bases: TGCGCCAGCTGGGCGCCCTCTGGGGCCAACGTCCTGACTTTC. Translating it yields CASWAPSGANVLTF. The full variable domain, its missing parts supplied by reference TRBV5-1 and TRBJ2-6, is KAGVTQTPRYLIKTRGQQVTLSCSPISGHRSVSWYQQTPGQGLQFLFEYFSETQRNKGNFPGRFSGRQFSNSRSEMNVSTLELGDSALYLCASWAPSGANVLTFGAGSRLTVL.

This clonotype was seen more than once but under ten times. This chain uses TRBV24-1 with TRBJ2-1, with a possible D match to TRBD1 (7 bases). Trimming pared 0 bases from V and 5 bases from J, leaving 19 bases between. CDR1 is KGHDR, CDR2 SFDVKD, per germline. The CDR3 totals 18 residues. CDR3: CATSDLPRRGREDNEQFF. CDR3 nucleotide sequence: TGTGCCACCAGTGATTTGCCCCGGAGGGGGCGCGAGGACAATGAGCAGTTCTTC.

The gene calls are TRBV2 and TRBJ1-5, with D tentatively TRBD1 (6 bases). The CDR3 loop spans 15 amino acids. V was trimmed by 7 bases and J by 0 bases, leaving 13 bases between them. Germline values: CDR1 SNHLY, CDR2 FYNNEI. As DNA, the CDR3 is TGTGCCAGCACCTCCCGGGACAATAGCAATCAGCCCCAGCATTTT. Its translation: CASTSRDNSNQPQHF.

This clonotype occurred a few times. Sequence at one end of the junction differs from germline and may be a read error. The CDR3 region is CASSLQTGGTYERYF. DNA of the CDR3: TGTGCCAGCAGCTTACAGACAGGGGGCACCTACGAGCGGTACTTC. The rearrangement joins TRBV7-2 to TRBJ2-7; 10 bases match TRBD1. The germline V gene encodes CDR1 SGHTA and CDR2 FQGNSA. There are 15 residues in the CDR3.

The rearrangement joins TRBV3-1 to TRBJ2-3, with 7 bases lining up with TRBD1. The V gene end was trimmed by 0 bases and the J gene end by 3 bases; junction bases not matched to a gene: 18. The CDR3 is 20 residues long. Germline-derived CDR1 and CDR2 are LGHDT and YNNKEL (reference sequence). CDR3 protein: CASSQEALGSHRGQTDTQYF. Here the CDR3 DNA reads TGTGCCAGCAGCCAAGAAGCCCTAGGTAGTCATAGGGGGCAGACAGATACGCAGTATTTT.